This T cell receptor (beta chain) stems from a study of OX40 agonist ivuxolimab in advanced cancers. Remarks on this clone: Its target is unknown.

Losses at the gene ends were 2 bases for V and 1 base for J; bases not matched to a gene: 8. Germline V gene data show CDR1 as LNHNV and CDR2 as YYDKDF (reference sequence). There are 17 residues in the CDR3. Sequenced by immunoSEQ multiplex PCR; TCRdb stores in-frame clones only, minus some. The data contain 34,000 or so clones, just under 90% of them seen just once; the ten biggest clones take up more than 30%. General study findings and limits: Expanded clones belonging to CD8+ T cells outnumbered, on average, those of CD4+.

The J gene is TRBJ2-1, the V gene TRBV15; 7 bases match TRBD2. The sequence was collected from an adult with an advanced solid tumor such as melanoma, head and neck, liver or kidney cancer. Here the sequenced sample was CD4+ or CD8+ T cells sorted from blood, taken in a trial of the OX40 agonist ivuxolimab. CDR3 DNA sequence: TGTGCCACCAGCAGATTGGCGGGGGTAGGGTCCTACAATGAGCAGTTCTTC. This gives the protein CATSRLAGVGSYNEQFF.